This is a list of T cell receptor beta chains from one sample in a study of blood T cell repertoires in COVID-19. Sequenced by immunoSEQ multiplex PCR; TCRdb stores in-frame clones only, minus some. The top ten clones hold around 4% of a sample with some 300,000 clones, 85% to 90% of them seen once. The source material was PBMCs or T cells enriched from blood (not recorded which). Receptor source: a man aged 30-40 years who had recovered from COVID-19. The CDR3 runs from the conserved cysteine through the conserved F or W. The D gene is left open where the match is weak. A row's size may be missing; if present it is once, few, many or a size class.

v_gene	j_gene	d_gene	abundance	CDR3aa	CDR3nt
TRBV5-6	TRBJ2-7	NA	NA	CASSLPGTYEQYF	TGTGCCAGCAGCTTGCCGGGTACCTACGAGCAGTACTTC
TRBV28	TRBJ2-4	TRBD1	NA	CASSHNRGRGRAKNIQYF	TGTGCCAGCAGCCATAATAGGGGAAGGGGGCGCGCCAAAAACATTCAGTACTTC
TRBV18	TRBJ1-1	NA	NA	CASSPRGGTEAFF	TGTGCCAGCTCTCCCCGGGGGGGCACTGAAGCTTTCTTT
TRBV28	TRBJ2-1	NA	NA	CASMQRGLLYNEQFF	TGTGCCAGCATGCAGCGCGGACTATTATACAATGAGCAGTTCTTC
TRBV15	TRBJ1-5	TRBD1	once	CATSSDRQGARQPQHF	TGTGCCACCAGCAGTGACCGACAGGGGGCGCGGCAGCCCCAGCATTTT
TRBV7-8	TRBJ1-5	TRBD1	NA	CASSYGQVNQPQHF	TGTGCCAGCAGCTACGGACAGGTTAATCAGCCCCAGCATTTT
TRBV18	TRBJ1-2	NA	NA	CASSPMTADYGYTF	TGTGCCAGCTCACCGATGACAGCAGACTATGGCTACACCTTC
TRBV19	TRBJ1-1	NA	medium-sized	CASSDRSLAFF	TGTGCCAGTAGTGACAGATCTCTTGCTTTCTTT
TRBV2	TRBJ2-3	NA	NA	CASSEAPFSTDTQYF	TGTGCCAGCAGTGAGGCACCTTTTAGCACAGATACGCAGTATTTT
TRBV29-1	TRBJ1-2	NA	NA	CSVDRGSNYGYTF	TGCAGCGTTGACCGCGGGTCTAACTATGGCTACACCTTC
TRBV5-1	TRBJ2-7	NA	NA	CASSPRDSSFVEQYF	TGCGCCAGCAGTCCGCGGGACAGCAGCTTCGTCGAGCAGTACTTC
TRBV28	TRBJ2-3	TRBD2	NA	CGARNGGGGTDTQYF	TGTGGCGCTCGAAACGGGGGGGGCGGCACAGATACGCAGTATTTT
TRBV5-1	TRBJ1-1	NA	NA	CASSLVGGGSTEAFF	TGCGCCAGCAGCTTGGTGGGGGGAGGGTCCACTGAAGCTTTCTTT
TRBV9	TRBJ1-5	NA	few	CASSVVGGDQPQHF	TGTGCCAGCAGCGTAGTCGGGGGGGACCAGCCCCAGCATTTT
TRBV5-1	TRBJ1-1	TRBD1	NA	CASSDLGQGELMNTEAFF	TGCGCCAGCAGCGACCTGGGACAGGGGGAACTCATGAACACTGAAGCTTTCTTT
TRBV5-3	TRBJ1-5	NA	NA	CARSLETADSNQPQHF	TGTGCCAGAAGCTTGGAGACAGCTGATAGCAATCAGCCCCAGCATTTT
TRBV4-2	TRBJ2-2	NA	NA	CASSQESPSRDTGELFF	TGTGCCAGCAGCCAAGAGTCGCCTTCCCGGGACACCGGGGAGCTGTTTTTT
TRBV6-1	TRBJ2-5	NA	NA	CASSEEGLALETQYF	TGTGCCAGCAGTGAAGAAGGGCTAGCGTTAGAGACCCAGTACTTC
TRBV27	TRBJ2-2	TRBD2	few	CASSLFRLAGVTGELFF	TGTGCCAGCAGTTTATTCCGGCTAGCGGGAGTAACCGGGGAGCTGTTTTTT
TRBV7-9	TRBJ2-7	TRBD2	NA	CASSRPLAGDSYEQYF	TGTGCCAGCAGCCGACCACTAGCGGGAGACAGCTACGAGCAGTACTTC
TRBV6-5	TRBJ1-5	TRBD1	NA	CASGPDRGPNQPQHF	TGTGCCAGCGGCCCCGACAGGGGGCCCAATCAGCCCCAGCATTTT
TRBV18	TRBJ2-1	NA	once	CASSPGSGNNEQFF	TGTGCCAGCTCACCGGGAAGCGGAAACAATGAGCAGTTCTTC
TRBV12-3/TRBV12-4	TRBJ2-3	NA	NA	CASTPIPTDTQYF	TGTGCCAGCACCCCCATCCCCACAGATACGCAGTATTTT
TRBV5-6	TRBJ1-5	NA	NA	CASSSLTSVQPQHF	TGTGCCAGCAGCTCCCTCACGTCGGTTCAGCCCCAGCATTTT
TRBV5-1	TRBJ2-5	TRBD2	NA	CASSFTPSGGQETQYF	TGCGCCAGCAGCTTCACCCCTAGCGGGGGCCAAGAGACCCAGTACTTC
TRBV4-2	TRBJ1-3	NA	NA	CASSRSLGDSGNTIYF	TGTGCCAGCAGCCGCTCTCTCGGTGACTCTGGAAACACCATATATTTT
TRBV18	TRBJ1-5	TRBD1	NA	CASSPGTASNQPQHF	TGTGCCAGCTCACCCGGGACAGCTTCCAATCAGCCCCAGCATTTT
TRBV19	TRBJ2-1	NA	NA	CASSAEGVAYNEQFF	TGTGCCAGTAGTGCCGAGGGGGTGGCCTACAATGAGCAGTTCTTC
TRBV19	TRBJ2-2	NA	NA	CASSRQAQAGELFF	TGTGCCAGTAGTAGACAGGCCCAGGCCGGGGAGCTGTTTTTT
TRBV5-4	TRBJ2-7	TRBD2	NA	CASSSLGLAGYEQYF	TGTGCCAGCAGCTCACTGGGACTAGCGGGCTACGAGCAGTACTTC
TRBV28	TRBJ2-3	TRBD2	NA	CASSTTSGEEKGQYF	TGTGCCAGCAGCACGACTAGCGGGGAAGAAAAGGGGCAGTATTTT
TRBV7-9	TRBJ2-7	TRBD1	NA	CASSSTTGSYEQYF	TGTGCCAGCAGCTCAACGACAGGGTCCTACGAGCAGTACTTC
TRBV5-1	TRBJ2-1	TRBD2	NA	CASSLPGLASGDEQFF	TGCGCCAGCAGCTTACCGGGACTAGCTTCGGGGGATGAGCAGTTCTTC
TRBV5-4	TRBJ1-4	TRBD1	few	CAWRLGGGREKLFF	TGTGCCTGGAGACTCGGAGGGGGCAGGGAAAAACTGTTTTTT
TRBV30	TRBJ1-2	TRBD1	once	CAWGIGTVYGYTF	TGTGCCTGGGGAATCGGGACAGTCTATGGCTACACCTTC
TRBV2	TRBJ1-1	NA	few	CASHWGEFNAEAFF	TGTGCCAGTCATTGGGGGGAATTCAACGCTGAAGCTTTCTTT